This T cell receptor (beta chain) stems from a study of T cell responses to AZD1222 COVID-19 vaccine. Researchers grouped second doses given at about 4 or about 12 weeks into one pool. Generated by immunoSEQ multiplex PCR, the TCRdb table keeps only in-frame clones and is missing some. The table lists approximately 130,000 clones, about 88% of them singletons, with over 9% in the top ten. A remark on this clone: What it recognizes is unknown.

Notes on the study in general: Clonal diversity was possibly underestimated, and white British individuals and females predominated among donors. Two AZD1222 doses significantly raised spike-specific TCR breadth and depth over controls.

Germline V gene lookup returns CDR1 MNHEY and CDR2 SVGAGI. V lost 6 bases and J 1 base, leaving 15 bases between the germline ends. The CDR3 sequence is 15 residues long. The sample consisted of peripheral blood, taken 28 days after the second AZD1222 dose. V gene TRBV6-5 combines with J gene TRBJ1-1; tentatively, D is TRBD1 (6 bases). The clonotype comes from an adult who received the AZD1222 COVID-19 vaccine. CDR3 sequence (DNA): TGTGCCAGCAGAGCACAGGGAGGAGGGAACACTGAAGCTTTCTTT. Encoded protein: CASRAQGGGNTEAFF.